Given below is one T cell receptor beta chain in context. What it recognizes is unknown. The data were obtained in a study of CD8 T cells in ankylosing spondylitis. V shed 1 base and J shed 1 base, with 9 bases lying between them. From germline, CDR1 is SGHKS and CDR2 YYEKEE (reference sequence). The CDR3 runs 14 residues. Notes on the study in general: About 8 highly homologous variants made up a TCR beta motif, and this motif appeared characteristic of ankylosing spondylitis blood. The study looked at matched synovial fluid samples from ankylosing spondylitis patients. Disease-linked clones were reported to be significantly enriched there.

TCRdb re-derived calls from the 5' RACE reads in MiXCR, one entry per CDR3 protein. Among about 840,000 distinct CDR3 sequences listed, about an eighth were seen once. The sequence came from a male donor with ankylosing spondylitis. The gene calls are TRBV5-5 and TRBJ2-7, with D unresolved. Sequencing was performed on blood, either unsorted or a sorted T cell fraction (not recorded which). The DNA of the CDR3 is TGTGCCAGCAGCTTGATCGTCGGATCCTACGAGCAGTACTTC. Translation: CASSLIVGSYEQYF.